A selection of T cell receptor beta chains follows, all from one sample in a study of blood T cell repertoires in COVID-19. Repertoires were generated with immunoSEQ multiplex PCR, while TCRdb's copy carries only in-frame clones and drops some. The table lists about 170,000 clones, less than 80% of them singletons. Sequenced input: PBMCs or T cells enriched from blood (not recorded which). Source of these receptors: an older woman in a cohort exposed to, infected with or recovered from COVID-19 (not recorded which). Each CDR3 is given with its conserved first and last residue. Rows may omit the clone size; those that give it use once, few, many or a size class.

abundance: NA; j_gene: TRBJ2-1; v_gene: TRBV28; CDR3aa: CASRELGQGARNEQFF
abundance: NA; j_gene: TRBJ2-5; v_gene: TRBV4-2; CDR3aa: CASSQVGSSGRQETQYF
abundance: NA; j_gene: TRBJ1-5; v_gene: TRBV28; CDR3aa: CASSTGGALGRQPQHF
abundance: NA; j_gene: TRBJ1-1; v_gene: TRBV2; CDR3aa: CASSMQGGTTEAFF
abundance: NA; j_gene: TRBJ2-7; v_gene: TRBV11-1; CDR3aa: CASSFRDRQYEQYF
abundance: NA; j_gene: TRBJ2-1; v_gene: TRBV11-1; CDR3aa: CASSPPGTSGHNEQFF
abundance: NA; j_gene: TRBJ2-1; v_gene: TRBV11-2; CDR3aa: CASSSLRGGNEQFF
abundance: NA; j_gene: TRBJ1-5; v_gene: TRBV28; CDR3aa: CASSTPGQGTSQPQHF
abundance: NA; j_gene: TRBJ2-2; v_gene: TRBV6-2/TRBV6-3; CDR3aa: CASSYASGASGELFF
abundance: NA; j_gene: TRBJ2-5; v_gene: TRBV6-2/TRBV6-3; CDR3aa: CASSHNPTGQETQYF
abundance: NA; j_gene: TRBJ1-2; v_gene: TRBV18; CDR3aa: CASSPPGVGGYGYTF
abundance: NA; j_gene: TRBJ2-1; v_gene: TRBV28; CDR3aa: CASRTSGHNEQFF
abundance: NA; j_gene: TRBJ2-1; v_gene: TRBV10-2; CDR3aa: CASKPSSYNEQFF
abundance: few; j_gene: TRBJ2-7; v_gene: TRBV7-9; CDR3aa: CASSLGTGGLDEQYF
abundance: NA; j_gene: TRBJ1-2; v_gene: TRBV7-8; CDR3aa: CASSLSRDYGYTF
abundance: NA; j_gene: TRBJ2-1; v_gene: TRBV5-5; CDR3aa: CASSTTTSGDYNEQFF
abundance: many; j_gene: TRBJ2-7; v_gene: TRBV29-1; CDR3aa: CSAYRNYEQYF
abundance: NA; j_gene: TRBJ1-5; v_gene: TRBV6-1; CDR3aa: CASSERGKQPQHF
abundance: NA; j_gene: TRBJ2-3; v_gene: TRBV7-9; CDR3aa: CASSSGTSGRAGTQYF
abundance: NA; j_gene: TRBJ1-2; v_gene: TRBV7-2; CDR3aa: CASRLHLGAPGYTF
abundance: NA; j_gene: TRBJ2-5; v_gene: TRBV5-1; CDR3aa: CASSFQGGQETQYF
abundance: NA; j_gene: TRBJ2-1; v_gene: TRBV5-1; CDR3aa: CASMVLAGDYNEQFF
abundance: few; j_gene: TRBJ2-5; v_gene: TRBV18; CDR3aa: CASSPPLSSGPFGLLETQYF
abundance: few; j_gene: TRBJ1-4; v_gene: TRBV6-5; CDR3aa: CASSYSIWTGYEKLFF
abundance: NA; j_gene: TRBJ1-4; v_gene: TRBV5-1; CDR3aa: CASSSGKNEKLFF
abundance: NA; j_gene: TRBJ2-7; v_gene: TRBV7-3; CDR3aa: CASSLGGQGPYEQYF
abundance: NA; j_gene: TRBJ2-1; v_gene: TRBV6-2/TRBV6-3; CDR3aa: CASSFSPGQGTYEQFF
abundance: NA; j_gene: TRBJ2-1; v_gene: TRBV27; CDR3aa: CASRQFSYNEQFF
abundance: once; j_gene: TRBJ1-3; v_gene: TRBV30; CDR3aa: CAWRLAGTTGKTIYF
abundance: NA; j_gene: TRBJ1-2; v_gene: TRBV21-1; CDR3aa: CASSKEPGTRNHGGYTF
abundance: NA; j_gene: TRBJ2-1; v_gene: TRBV7-2; CDR3aa: CASSLVGGAEQFF
abundance: NA; j_gene: TRBJ1-3; v_gene: TRBV7-9; CDR3aa: CASSPSQRNTIYF
abundance: NA; j_gene: TRBJ2-1; v_gene: TRBV9; CDR3aa: CASSPRTSGSSYNEQFF
abundance: NA; j_gene: TRBJ2-7; v_gene: TRBV24-1; CDR3aa: CATADRGLGEQYF
abundance: NA; j_gene: TRBJ2-1; v_gene: TRBV7-3; CDR3aa: CASSVTGYNEQFF
abundance: NA; j_gene: TRBJ2-3; v_gene: TRBV18; CDR3aa: CASSPATFTDTQYF
abundance: NA; j_gene: TRBJ2-1; v_gene: TRBV25-1; CDR3aa: CASSEWGLAGGPHNEQFF
abundance: NA; j_gene: TRBJ1-5; v_gene: TRBV19; CDR3aa: CASSILDREGNQPQHF
abundance: once; j_gene: TRBJ2-1; v_gene: TRBV4-2; CDR3aa: CASSQGGSSYNEQFF
abundance: NA; j_gene: TRBJ1-4; v_gene: TRBV2; CDR3aa: CASSPQDIGGEKLFF
abundance: NA; j_gene: TRBJ1-2; v_gene: TRBV3-1/TRBV3-2; CDR3aa: CASSQDRGYGYTF
abundance: NA; j_gene: TRBJ2-1; v_gene: TRBV5-1; CDR3aa: CASRAPGTGYNEQFF
abundance: NA; j_gene: TRBJ1-1; v_gene: TRBV15; CDR3aa: CATSRGQGYTEAFF
abundance: NA; j_gene: TRBJ1-2; v_gene: TRBV7-8; CDR3aa: CASSLVGTPGSGYTF